This T cell receptor beta chain stems from a study of shared clonotypes between healthy human individuals. This CDR3 has 13 amino acids. Germline values: CDR1 SGHNT, CDR2 YYREEE (reference sequence). Trimming stripped 2 bases from V and 2 bases from J, with 8 bases between. Generated by immunoSEQ multiplex PCR, the TCRdb table keeps only in-frame clones and is missing some. Seen here are under 700,000 clones, 85% to 95% observed once, and the top ten hold around 0.11%. Only CD45RO-negative cells positively selected for CCR7 counted as naive CD8 cells, so terminally differentiated effector memory CD45RA+ cells were excluded.

The TCR originated in a young woman in good health. Input material: naive CD8+ T cells sorted from blood. This chain connects TRBV5-4 to TRBJ2-7, with D perhaps matching TRBD1 (5 bases). CDR3: CASSLDRTYEQYF. As DNA, the CDR3 is TGTGCCAGCAGCTTAGACAGAACCTACGAGCAGTACTTC. The complete variable domain, with remaining parts taken from reference TRBV5-4 and TRBJ2-7, reads ETGVTQSPTHLIKTRGQQVTLRCSSQSGHNTVSWYQQALGQGPQFIFQYYREEENGRGNFPPRFSGLQFPNYSSELNVNALELDDSALYLCASSLDRTYEQYFGPGTRLTVT.